This T cell receptor (beta chain) was recorded in a study of blood T cell repertoires in COVID-19. Germline CDR1 is KGHSH and CDR2 is LQKENI. V gave up 1 base and J gave up 0 bases, with 13 bases separating them. CDR3 size: 17 residues. Cohorts were based on clinical histories the participants reported. Donors of Cohort 3 who recovered were those that had two negative PCRs, clearance, or symptom resolution. Method: immunoSEQ multiplex PCR; TCRdb's copy keeps in-frame clones and lacks some. The sample has 350,000 to 400,000 clones; about 90% are singletons. The rearrangement joins TRBV18 to TRBJ1-3; D unclear. Sequencing was done on a sample of PBMCs or T cells enriched from blood (not recorded which). The sequence was obtained from a woman in her twenties or thirties who had recovered from COVID-19. The CDR3 DNA sequence: TGTGCCAGCTCACCACAGTTGACGGGAATCTCTGGAAACACCATATATTTT. This translates into CASSPQLTGISGNTIYF.